These 5 T cell receptor beta chains originate from one sample sequenced in a study of shared clonotypes between healthy human individuals. Sequencing used immunoSEQ multiplex PCR; TCRdb keeps in-frame clones, though not all of them. The sample gives some 2,100,000 clones, roughly 95% of which show up once; 0.1% to 0.15% is in the top ten. The material sequenced was naive CD4+ T cells sorted from blood. Subset meaning: CD45RA+ positively selected. These receptors were collected from a man aged 18-30 years in good health.

The V call is TRBV6-6, the J call TRBJ2-7, with 9 bases aligning to TRBD2. CDR1 and CDR2 (germline): MNHNY, SVGAGI (reference sequence). With V trimmed by 6 bases and J by 2 bases, 8 bases remained unmatched. This CDR3 has 15 residues. The chain's CDR3 is CASSNQREVAYEQYF. CDR3 DNA sequence: TGTGCCAGCAGCAATCAGCGGGAGGTGGCCTACGAGCAGTACTTC.

This clone came up once. The chain employs TRBV19 and TRBJ1-1, with a tentative D call TRBD1 (5 bases). The V gene lost 4 bases and the J gene lost 2 bases, with 14 bases spanning the gap. The CDR3 sequence is 15 residues long. Germline loops: CDR1 LNHDA, CDR2 SQIVND (reference sequence). CDR3: CASSSDRYLNTEAFF. The CDR3 nucleotides are TGTGCCAGTAGTAGTGACAGATACCTTAACACTGAAGCTTTCTTT.

The chain links TRBV30 to TRBJ2-5; 7 bases are a match to TRBD1. The CDR3 is 14 residues long. The V gene's germline CDR1 is GTSNPN and CDR2 SVGIG (reference sequence). The V gene end was trimmed by 0 bases and the J gene end by 5 bases; junction bases not matched to a gene: 6. The CDR3 loop reads CAWSVGGQMETQYF. In DNA form, the CDR3 reads TGTGCCTGGAGTGTAGGGGGACAGATGGAGACCCAGTACTTC.

This chain links TRBV5-1 with TRBJ2-2, with D possibly being TRBD1 (6 bases). V was trimmed by 0 bases and J by 2 bases, leaving 11 bases between them. The V gene's germline CDR1 is SGHRS and CDR2 YFSETQ. This CDR3 contains 16 residues. The chain's CDR3 is CASSLVRGFNTGELFF. CDR3 coding DNA: TGCGCCAGCAGCTTGGTCAGGGGCTTCAACACCGGGGAGCTGTTTTTT.

The rearrangement links TRBV30 to TRBJ1-3, with D possibly being TRBD1 (5 bases). The CDR3 spans 19 residues. The V end was cut by 2 bases, the J end by 0 bases, with 23 bases between. Per germline, CDR1 GTSNPN and CDR2 SVGIG (reference sequence). CDR3 nucleotide sequence: TGTGCCTGGAGTCGCAGTCACGGGGCAGGGAAAAGCTCTGGAAACACCATATATTTT. Translation gives CAWSRSHGAGKSSGNTIYF. The variable domain in full, completed from reference TRBV30 and TRBJ1-3, reads SQTIHQWPATLVQPVGSPLSLECTVEGTSNPNLYWYRQAAGRGLQLLFYSVGIGQISSEVPQNLSASRPQDRQFILSSKKLLLSDSGFYLCAWSRSHGAGKSSGNTIYFGEGSWLTVV.